Below are 9 T cell receptor beta chains sequenced from a single sample in a study of T-cell memory formation after mild COVID-19. A single record per CDR3 protein comes from TCRdb applying MiXCR to the 5' RACE reads. The sample contains 550,000 to 600,000 distinct CDR3 sequences, roughly 22% of which appear only once. Sample: PBMCs or a T cell subset sorted from them (not recorded which). These receptors all come from an adult woman who had mild COVID-19 (a few samples of this study predate the infection). Cell type and time point are not known.

The chain joins TRBV16 to TRBJ2-1; D possibly corresponds to TRBD1 (6 bases). Germline V gene data show CDR1 as KGHSY and CDR2 as FQNENV. This CDR3 comprises 14 residues. The V end lost 4 bases, the J end lost 7 bases, and 14 bases lay between the germline ends. CDR3 region: CASSRPDRWNEQFF. In DNA form, the CDR3 reads TGTGCCAGCAGCCGCCCTGACAGGTGGAATGAGCAGTTCTTC.

CDR3 coding DNA: TGCGCCAGCAGCGCATACACTTATGGCTACACCTTC. Protein product: CASSAYTYGYTF. The chain is built from TRBV5-1 and TRBJ1-2; D is unclear. V was shortened by 4 bases and J by 5 bases, with 9 bases between the two germline ends. Germline V gene data show CDR1 as SGHRS and CDR2 as YFSETQ. The CDR3 totals 12 residues.

This chain joins TRBV11-3 and TRBJ1-2; no definite D call. V shed 2 bases and J shed 7 bases, with 8 bases lying between them. Germline loops: CDR1 SGHNT, CDR2 YENEEA. The CDR3 is 12 amino acids. The CDR3 DNA reads TGTGCCAGCAGCTTATACAGATCTGGCTACACCTTC. Its protein product is CASSLYRSGYTF.

This clonotype was seen a few times. The rearrangement uses TRBV7-8 and TRBJ2-7; D perhaps matches TRBD1 (6 bases). Germline-derived CDR1 and CDR2 are SGHVS and FQNEAQ. This CDR3 is 15 amino acids long. V dropped 3 bases and J dropped 0 bases, with 12 bases sitting between them. CDR3 protein: CASSFGQRSSYEQYF. CDR3 nucleotide sequence: TGTGCCAGCAGCTTTGGACAGAGGAGCTCCTACGAGCAGTACTTC.

The chain uses TRBV5-1 and TRBJ2-2; D not certain. The germline V gene has CDR1 SGHRS and CDR2 YFSETQ. The V and J ends lost 9 bases and 2 bases respectively, with 5 bases between them. The CDR3 length is 11 residues. Here the CDR3 reads CATSNTGELFF. The CDR3 DNA follows: TGCGCCACCTCCAACACCGGGGAGCTGTTTTTT. Filled out from reference TRBV5-1 and TRBJ2-2, the complete variable domain reads KAGVTQTPRYLIKTRGQQVTLSCSPISGHRSVSWYQQTPGQGLQFLFEYFSETQRNKGNFPGRFSGRQFSNSRSEMNVSTLELGDSALYLCATSNTGELFFGEGSRLTVL.

This clonotype was found a few times. V usage is TRBV7-2 and J usage is TRBJ2-2; 9 bases agree with TRBD1. The junction had 4 bases not matched to a gene; V was cut back by 6 bases and J by 2 bases. This CDR3 is built from 15 residues. The germline CDR1 and CDR2 sequences are SGHTA and FQGNSA. CDR3 nucleotides: TGTGCCAGCAGTTACAGGGGGCTCAACACCGGGGAGCTGTTTTTT. It encodes CASSYRGLNTGELFF.

This clonotype was found many times. The chain is built from TRBV9 and TRBJ1-6; D gene ambiguous. This CDR3 comprises 14 residues. Trimming left V 1 base short and J 7 bases short, with 9 bases between. Germline CDR1 reads SGDLS; CDR2 reads YYNGEE. The DNA of the CDR3 is TGTGCCAGCAGCGTAAGAGTTGGGAATTCACCCCTCCACTTT. The encoded protein is CASSVRVGNSPLHF.

This clonotype turned up a few times. V gene TRBV19 combines with J gene TRBJ2-7, with TRBD2 as a possible D gene (5 bases). Per germline, CDR1 LNHDA and CDR2 SQIVND (reference sequence). This CDR3 is 12 amino acids long. Trimming left V 8 bases short and J 5 bases short, with 13 bases between. The CDR3 DNA reads as TGTGCCAGTGCGGGCTCGATCGACGAGCAGTACTTC. It is translated as CASAGSIDEQYF.

The V gene is TRBV5-1, the J gene TRBJ2-5; maybe TRBD1 (5 bases). CDR3 length: 14 amino acids. Germline CDR1 is SGHRS and CDR2 is YFSETQ. V shed 4 bases and J shed 1 base, with 11 bases lying between them. The CDR3 reads CASSLPGSQETQYF. The CDR3 region has the DNA TGCGCCAGCAGCCTCCCAGGGTCCCAAGAGACCCAGTACTTC. Looking up the rest from reference TRBV5-1 and TRBJ2-5 gives the full variable domain: KAGVTQTPRYLIKTRGQQVTLSCSPISGHRSVSWYQQTPGQGLQFLFEYFSETQRNKGNFPGRFSGRQFSNSRSEMNVSTLELGDSALYLCASSLPGSQETQYFGPGTRLLVL.